This entry describes one T cell receptor beta chain. The sample is drawn from a study of blood T cell repertoires in COVID-19. Sequencing was performed with immunoSEQ multiplex PCR; in TCRdb, only in-frame clones are kept and a portion is missing. The data contain approximately 74,000 clones, 79% of them seen just once; the ten biggest clones take up approximately 15%. The V segment lost 4 bases and the J segment 12 bases; nucleotides outside the gene matches: 5. The CDR3 length is 11 residues. Germline V gene data show CDR1 as SGHTA and CDR2 as FQGNSA. The V call is TRBV7-2, the J call TRBJ1-2, with TRBD1 matching 7 bases. This receptor was identified in a man aged 55-75 years with acute or convalescent COVID-19. Sequencing was performed on peripheral blood. Here the CDR3 DNA reads TGTGCCAGCAGCTGGGGACAGCCCGACACCTTC. This codes for CASSWGQPDTF.